This passage covers 17 T cell receptor beta chains from one sample sequenced in a study of T-cell reconstitution after alpha-beta-depleted transplantation in children. During its preparation, the TCRbeta library received unique molecular identifiers. In TCRdb, the PCR reads were re-called with MiXCR into one record per CDR3 protein. The table shows about 830,000 distinct CDR3 sequences, with around 15% occurring only once. Sequencing was performed on PBMCs, mostly from graft donor cells, taken 360 days after TCRalphabeta/CD19-depleted stem cell transplant. Every receptor here comes from a male patient younger than 18 who had a stem cell transplant for acute lymphoblastic leukemia, so the T cells may come from the graft donor.

A single count supports this clonotype. The chain combines TRBV6-5 with TRBJ2-7, with D unclear. Trimming removed 4 bases at V and 8 bases at J, with 24 bases between. This CDR3 comprises 16 residues. Per the germline V gene, CDR1 is MNHEY and CDR2 is SVGAGI. CDR3 protein: CASSSDSTTYVLKQYF. CDR3 sequence (DNA): TGTGCCAGCAGTTCCGATAGCACGACCTACGTACTCAAGCAGTACTTC.

In its sample, this clonotype was seen many times. The rearrangement links TRBV7-2 to TRBJ2-2, with 7 bases that match TRBD1. Per the germline V gene, CDR1 is SGHTA and CDR2 is FQGNSA. The V gene end was trimmed by 4 bases and the J gene end by 6 bases; junction bases not matched to a gene: 8. The CDR3 runs to 15 residues. In DNA, the CDR3 is TGTGCCAGCAGCTATGGACAGGTTTGGGCCGGGGAGCTGTTTTTT. Its protein product is CASSYGQVWAGELFF.

The rearrangement links TRBV3-1 to TRBJ2-3, with TRBD2 identical over 7 bases. The length of the CDR3 is 16 residues. V lost 4 bases to trimming and J lost 2 bases; unmatched junction nucleotides: 9. Germline V gene lookup returns CDR1 LGHDT and CDR2 YNNKEL (reference sequence). Here the CDR3 reads CASSPLADWLTDTQYF. CDR3 DNA sequence: TGTGCCAGCAGCCCCCTAGCGGACTGGCTCACAGATACGCAGTATTTT.

The rearrangement joins TRBV20-1 to TRBJ2-1; 7 bases map to TRBD2. CDR3 length equals 13 residues. The trim removed 0 bases at V and 8 bases at J, leaving 4 bases unmatched. Per the germline V gene, CDR1 is DFQATT and CDR2 is SNEGSKA (reference sequence). The CDR3 sequence: CSARDGLVHEQFF. CDR3 sequence (DNA): TGCAGTGCTAGAGATGGACTAGTCCATGAGCAGTTCTTC.

This clonotype was recorded many times. The chain is built from TRBV7-9 and TRBJ2-7; 7 nucleotides match TRBD1. J gave up 5 bases and V 2 bases, and 9 bases lay outside the gene matches. CDR3 length: 15 residues. The germline gives CDR1 SEHNR, CDR2 FQNEAQ (reference sequence). The CDR3 protein is CASSLQQGRSNEQYF. For the CDR3, the DNA is TGTGCCAGCAGCTTACAACAGGGGCGGTCCAACGAGCAGTACTTC.

This clonotype has just a few counts. The chain employs TRBV7-9 and TRBJ2-7; D may be TRBD1 (5 bases). V was clipped by 3 bases and J by 0 bases, with 12 bases between them. This CDR3 has 15 amino acids. CDR1 is SEHNR and CDR2 is FQNEAQ in the germline V gene (reference sequence). DNA for the CDR3: TGTGCCAGCAGCTTCGGACATAGTACCTCCTACGAGCAGTACTTC. Translation: CASSFGHSTSYEQYF.

The chain carries TRBV2 and TRBJ1-4; D is undetermined. The germline gives CDR1 SNHLY, CDR2 FYNNEI. V lost 10 bases, J lost 8 bases, and 14 bases lay in between. This CDR3 is 12 amino acids long. CDR3 DNA sequence: TGTGCCACCCAAAGAGTGGGGGAAAAACTGTTTTTT. It codes for CATQRVGEKLFF.

V usage is TRBV5-1 and J usage is TRBJ2-3; the D call may be TRBD1 or TRBD2 (5 bases each). CDR3 length: 15 amino acids. Trimming removed 3 bases from V and 9 bases from J, with 20 bases in between. The germline gives CDR1 SGHRS, CDR2 YFSETQ. Written as DNA, the CDR3 is TGCGCCAGCAGCTACGGGACCAGTGCCAAGGAGACGCAGTATTTT. Protein: CASSYGTSAKETQYF.

The V call is TRBV5-1, the J call TRBJ2-1; 11 nucleotides align to TRBD2. The CDR3 contains 17 residues. CDR1 and CDR2 (germline): SGHRS, YFSETQ. J lost 9 bases, V lost 0 bases, and 11 bases had no gene match. As DNA, the CDR3 is TGCGCCAGCAGCTTGGGGGTAGCGGGAGGGCCTACAACTGAGCAGTTCTTC. Its protein product is CASSLGVAGGPTTEQFF.

The rearrangement uses TRBV29-1 and TRBJ2-1; the match to TRBD2 covers 9 bases. The CDR3 totals 14 residues. After removal of 3 bases from V and 3 bases from J, the junction contained 3 bases not matched to a gene. CDR1 and CDR2 (germline): SQVTM, ANQGSEA. This chain's CDR3 is CSVEGGGVYNEQFF. The CDR3 DNA sequence: TGCAGCGTTGAGGGCGGGGGGGTCTACAATGAGCAGTTCTTC.

The chain employs TRBV6-1 and TRBJ2-1, with 13 bases lining up with TRBD2. V lost 6 bases to trimming and J lost 9 bases; unmatched junction nucleotides: 8. This CDR3 contains 15 residues. Germline V CDR1 and CDR2: MNHNS, SASEGT. This chain's CDR3 is CASSPIGLAGVEQFF. The CDR3 DNA follows: TGTGCCAGCAGCCCGATCGGACTAGCGGGAGTTGAGCAGTTCTTC.

V usage is TRBV12-3 or TRBV12-4 and J usage is TRBJ2-1, with TRBD2 identical over 8 bases. Trimming took 5 bases from V and 5 from J; bases not matched to a gene: 8. This CDR3 has 15 residues. CDR3 DNA: TGTGCCAGCAGTGACCAGCGGGAGCTCCACAATGAGCAGTTCTTC. Translating gives CASSDQRELHNEQFF.

This clonotype showed up just a few times. This chain's CDR3 is CASSLFFFDRGEETQYF. CDR3 DNA sequence: TGCGCCAGCAGCTTGTTTTTCTTTGACAGGGGGGAAGAGACCCAGTACTTC. This chain joins TRBV5-1 and TRBJ2-5; 9 nucleotides match TRBD1. The CDR3 runs to 17 residues. Looked up from germline, CDR1 is SGHRS and CDR2 is YFSETQ. V trimming: 1 base; J trimming: 3 bases; junction bases outside the gene matches: 10.

The V gene is TRBV5-1, the J gene TRBJ2-6; 11 bases fit TRBD1. The CDR3 is made up of 16 amino acids. Germline loops: CDR1 SGHRS, CDR2 YFSETQ. V shed 7 bases, J shed 0 bases, and the junction held 3 bases outside the gene matches. CDR3: CASAGTGGSGANVLTF. Written as DNA, the CDR3 is TGCGCCAGCGCCGGGACAGGGGGCTCTGGGGCCAACGTCCTGACTTTC.

This clonotype has at least ten counts. Relative to the germline gene, one junction end is altered; a read error may explain this. This chain uses TRBV11-2 with TRBJ2-1; TRBD1 is a possible D gene (6 bases). Germline V gene sequence: CDR1 SGHAT, CDR2 FQNNGV. This CDR3 comprises 14 residues. The CDR3 nucleotides read TGCGCCAGCAGCTTGGGGGCCACCTACAATGAGCAGTTCTTC. It specifies CASSLGATYNEQFF.

This clonotype was seen repeatedly, ten times or more. The rearrangement links TRBV4-1 to TRBJ2-5, with TRBD2 as a possible D gene (5 bases). There are 15 residues in the CDR3. V gave up 0 bases and J gave up 0 bases, with 8 bases separating them. The germline V gene encodes CDR1 MGHRA and CDR2 YSYEKL. CDR3 sequence: CASSQDRGYQETQYF. In DNA form, the CDR3 reads TGCGCCAGCAGCCAAGATCGCGGGTACCAAGAGACCCAGTACTTC.

This chain joins TRBV7-7 and TRBJ2-2; no clear D gene. The CDR3 length is 16 residues. CDR1 and CDR2 from the germline V gene are SSHAT and FNYEAQ (reference sequence). Trimming shortened V by 2 bases and J by 6 bases, and 16 bases separated the two germline ends. CDR3 in DNA: TGTGCCAGCAGCTTAAACCCCGGACCGGCCTCCGGGGAGCTGTTTTTT. It encodes CASSLNPGPASGELFF. The variable domain in full, completed from reference TRBV7-7 and TRBJ2-2, reads GAGVSQSPRYKVTKRGQDVTLRCDPISSHATLYWYQQALGQGPEFLTYFNYEAQPDKSGLPSDRFSAERPEGSISTLTIQRTEQRDSAMYRCASSLNPGPASGELFFGEGSRLTVL.